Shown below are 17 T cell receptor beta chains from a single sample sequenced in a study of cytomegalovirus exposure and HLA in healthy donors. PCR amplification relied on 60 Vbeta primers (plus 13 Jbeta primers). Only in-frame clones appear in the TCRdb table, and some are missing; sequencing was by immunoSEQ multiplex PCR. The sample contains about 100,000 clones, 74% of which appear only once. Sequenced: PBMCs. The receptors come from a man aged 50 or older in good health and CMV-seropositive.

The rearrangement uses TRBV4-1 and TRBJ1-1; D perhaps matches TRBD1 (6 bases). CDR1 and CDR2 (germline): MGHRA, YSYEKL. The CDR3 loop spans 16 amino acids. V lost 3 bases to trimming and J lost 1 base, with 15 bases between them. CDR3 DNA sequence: TGCGCCAGCAGCCACATAGGGAGGGGGAGGAACACTGAAGCTTTCTTT. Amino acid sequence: CASSHIGRGRNTEAFF.

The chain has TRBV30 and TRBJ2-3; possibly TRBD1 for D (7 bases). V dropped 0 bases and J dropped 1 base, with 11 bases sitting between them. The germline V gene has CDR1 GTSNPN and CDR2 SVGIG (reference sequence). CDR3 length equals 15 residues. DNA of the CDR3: TGTGCCTGGAGTGTTACAGGGGAGGGCACAGATACGCAGTATTTT. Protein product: CAWSVTGEGTDTQYF.

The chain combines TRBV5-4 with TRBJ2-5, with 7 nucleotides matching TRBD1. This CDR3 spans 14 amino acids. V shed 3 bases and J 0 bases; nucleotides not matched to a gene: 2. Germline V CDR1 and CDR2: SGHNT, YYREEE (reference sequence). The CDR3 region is CASSSGQHQETQYF. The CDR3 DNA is TGTGCCAGCAGCTCGGGACAGCACCAAGAGACCCAGTACTTC.

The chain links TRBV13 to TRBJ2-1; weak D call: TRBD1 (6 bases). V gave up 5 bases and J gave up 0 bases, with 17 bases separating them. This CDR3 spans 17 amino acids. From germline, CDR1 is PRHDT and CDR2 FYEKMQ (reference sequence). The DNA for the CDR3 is TGTGCCAGCAGCCCCACAGGGAATTCTGCCTCCTACAATGAGCAGTTCTTC. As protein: CASSPTGNSASYNEQFF.

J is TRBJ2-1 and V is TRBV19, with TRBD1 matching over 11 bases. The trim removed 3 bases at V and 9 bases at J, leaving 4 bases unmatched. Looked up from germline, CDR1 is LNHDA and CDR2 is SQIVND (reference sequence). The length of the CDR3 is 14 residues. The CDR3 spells CASSMGQGVSEQFF. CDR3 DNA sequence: TGTGCCAGTAGTATGGGACAGGGGGTAAGTGAGCAGTTCTTC.

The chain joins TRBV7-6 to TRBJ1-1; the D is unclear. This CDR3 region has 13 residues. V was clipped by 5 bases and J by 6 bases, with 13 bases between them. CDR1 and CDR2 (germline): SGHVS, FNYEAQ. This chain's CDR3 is CASSPGPGAEAFF. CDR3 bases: TGTGCCAGCAGCCCCGGGCCCGGGGCTGAAGCTTTCTTT.

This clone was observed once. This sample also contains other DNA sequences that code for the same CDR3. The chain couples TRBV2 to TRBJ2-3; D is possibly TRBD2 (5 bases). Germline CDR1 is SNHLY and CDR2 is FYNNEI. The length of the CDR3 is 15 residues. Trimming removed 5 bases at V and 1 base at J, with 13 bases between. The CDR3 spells CASSTRRTRTDTQYF. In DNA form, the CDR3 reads TGTGCCAGCAGTACTAGAAGAACGCGCACAGATACGCAGTATTTT. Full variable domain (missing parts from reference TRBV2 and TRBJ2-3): EPEVTQTPSHQVTQMGQEVILRCVPISNHLYFYWYRQILGQKVEFLVSFYNNEISEKSEIFDDQFSVERPDGSNFTLKIRSTKLEDSAMYFCASSTRRTRTDTQYFGPGTRLTVL.

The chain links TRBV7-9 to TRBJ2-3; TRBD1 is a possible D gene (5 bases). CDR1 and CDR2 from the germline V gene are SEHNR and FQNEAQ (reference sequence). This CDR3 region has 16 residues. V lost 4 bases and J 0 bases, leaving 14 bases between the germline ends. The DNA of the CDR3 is TGTGCCAGCAGCTCCCCTCTAGGGGTCAGCACAGATACGCAGTATTTT. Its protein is CASSSPLGVSTDTQYF.

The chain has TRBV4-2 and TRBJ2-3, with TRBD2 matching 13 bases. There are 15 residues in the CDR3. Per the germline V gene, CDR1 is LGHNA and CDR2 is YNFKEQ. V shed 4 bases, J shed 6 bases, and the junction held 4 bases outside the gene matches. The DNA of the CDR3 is TGTGCCAGCAGCCCCGGGACTAGCGGGGACGATACGCAGTATTTT. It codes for CASSPGTSGDDTQYF.

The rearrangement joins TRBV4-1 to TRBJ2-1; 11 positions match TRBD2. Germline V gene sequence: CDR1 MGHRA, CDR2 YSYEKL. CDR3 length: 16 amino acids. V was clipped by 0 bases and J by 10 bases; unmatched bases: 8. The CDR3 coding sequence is TGCGCCAGCAGCCAAGATCCGACTAGCGGGGCTTACGAGCAGTTCTTC. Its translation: CASSQDPTSGAYEQFF.

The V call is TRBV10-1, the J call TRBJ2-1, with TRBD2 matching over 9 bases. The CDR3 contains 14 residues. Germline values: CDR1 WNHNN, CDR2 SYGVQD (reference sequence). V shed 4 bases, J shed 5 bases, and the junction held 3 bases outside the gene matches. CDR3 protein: CASSGAGGDNEQFF. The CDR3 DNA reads TGCGCCAGCAGTGGGGCGGGAGGGGACAATGAGCAGTTCTTC.

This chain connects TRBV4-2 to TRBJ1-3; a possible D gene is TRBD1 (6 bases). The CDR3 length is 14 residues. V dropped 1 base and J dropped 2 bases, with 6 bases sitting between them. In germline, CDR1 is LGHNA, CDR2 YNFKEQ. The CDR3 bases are TGTGCCAGCAGCCAAGCAGGGGCTGGAAACACCATATATTTT. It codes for CASSQAGAGNTIYF.

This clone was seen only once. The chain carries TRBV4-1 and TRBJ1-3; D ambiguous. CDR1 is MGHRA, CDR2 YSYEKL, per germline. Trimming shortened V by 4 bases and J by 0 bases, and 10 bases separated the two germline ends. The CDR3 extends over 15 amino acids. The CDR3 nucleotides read TGCGCCAGCAGCCCGACGGAGAGCTCTGGAAACACCATATATTTT. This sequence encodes CASSPTESSGNTIYF.

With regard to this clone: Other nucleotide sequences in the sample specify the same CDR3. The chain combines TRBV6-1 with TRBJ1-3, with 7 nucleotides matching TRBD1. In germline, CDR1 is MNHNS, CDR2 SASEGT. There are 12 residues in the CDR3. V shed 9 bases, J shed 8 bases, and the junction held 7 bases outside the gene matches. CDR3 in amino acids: CASTTGLDTIYF. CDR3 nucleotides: TGTGCCAGTACGACAGGGTTAGACACCATATATTTT.

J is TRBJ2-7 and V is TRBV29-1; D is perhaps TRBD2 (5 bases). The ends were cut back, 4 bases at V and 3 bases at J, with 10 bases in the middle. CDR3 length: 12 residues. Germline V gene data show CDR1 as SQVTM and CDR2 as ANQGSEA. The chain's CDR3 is CSVVEGLYEQYF. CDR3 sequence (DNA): TGCAGCGTTGTAGAGGGCCTCTACGAGCAGTACTTC.

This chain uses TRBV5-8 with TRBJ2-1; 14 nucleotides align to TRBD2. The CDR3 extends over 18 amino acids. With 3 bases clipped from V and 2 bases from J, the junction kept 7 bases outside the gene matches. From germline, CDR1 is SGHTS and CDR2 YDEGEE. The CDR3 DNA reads TGTGCCAGCAGCTATACCGGGACTAGCGGGGGCACCTACAATGAGCAGTTCTTC. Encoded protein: CASSYTGTSGGTYNEQFF.

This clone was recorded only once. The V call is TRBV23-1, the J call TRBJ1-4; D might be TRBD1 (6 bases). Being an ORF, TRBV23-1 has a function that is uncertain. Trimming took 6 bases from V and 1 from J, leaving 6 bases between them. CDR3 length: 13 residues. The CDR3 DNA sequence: TGCGCCAGCAGACAGGGAACTAATGAAAAACTGTTTTTT. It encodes CASRQGTNEKLFF.